This T cell receptor beta chain was profiled in a study of CD8 T cells in Susac syndrome. Germline CDR1 is SGHDN and CDR2 is FVKESK. This CDR3 comprises 16 residues. Trimming cost V 0 bases and J 6 bases; bases outside gene matches: 6. Reverse transcription of 0.5 to 1 ug RNA was carried out with random hexamers. TCRdb passed the immunoSEQ multiplex PCR reads through MiXCR, listing each CDR3 protein once. This sample carries some 400,000 distinct CDR3 sequences, more than 70% of them seen once, and the ten largest clones take 0.09% to 0.15%. This TCR came from a human donor with multiple sclerosis. This chain joins TRBV14 and TRBJ2-1; 9 positions agree with TRBD2. The sample taken for sequencing was CD8+ T cells from PBMCs. The CDR3 DNA reads TGTGCCAGCAGCCAAGATAGGGAGACTAGCGGCAATGAGCAGTTCTTC. Amino acids: CASSQDRETSGNEQFF.